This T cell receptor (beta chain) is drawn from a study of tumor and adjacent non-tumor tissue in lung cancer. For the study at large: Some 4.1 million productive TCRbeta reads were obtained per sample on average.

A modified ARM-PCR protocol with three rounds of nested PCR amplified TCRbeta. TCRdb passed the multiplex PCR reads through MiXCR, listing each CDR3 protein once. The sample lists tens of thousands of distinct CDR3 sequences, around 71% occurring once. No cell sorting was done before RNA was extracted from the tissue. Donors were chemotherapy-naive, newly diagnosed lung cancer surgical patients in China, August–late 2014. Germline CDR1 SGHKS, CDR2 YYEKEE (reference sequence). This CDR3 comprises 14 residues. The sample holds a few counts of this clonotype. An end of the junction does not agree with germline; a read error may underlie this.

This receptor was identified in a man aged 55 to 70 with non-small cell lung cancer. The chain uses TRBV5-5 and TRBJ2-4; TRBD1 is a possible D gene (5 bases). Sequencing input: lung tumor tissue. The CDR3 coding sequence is TGTGCCGGCAGCTGGACAATAGCCAAAAACATTCAGTACTTC. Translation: CAGSWTIAKNIQYF.